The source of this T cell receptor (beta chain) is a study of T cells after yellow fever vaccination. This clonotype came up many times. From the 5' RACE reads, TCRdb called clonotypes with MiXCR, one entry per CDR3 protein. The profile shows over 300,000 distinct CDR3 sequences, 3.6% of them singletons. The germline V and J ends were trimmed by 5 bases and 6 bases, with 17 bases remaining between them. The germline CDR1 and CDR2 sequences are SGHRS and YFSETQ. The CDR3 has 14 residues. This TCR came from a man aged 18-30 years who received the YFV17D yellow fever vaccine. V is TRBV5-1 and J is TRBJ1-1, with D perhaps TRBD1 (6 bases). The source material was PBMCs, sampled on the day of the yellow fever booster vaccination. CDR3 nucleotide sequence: TGCGCCAGCAGAGCCGAGACAGGCCTTTCTGAAGCTTTCTTT. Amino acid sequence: CASRAETGLSEAFF.